The rows below give T cell receptor beta chains drawn from one sample of a study of blood T cell repertoires in COVID-19. The method was immunoSEQ multiplex PCR; TCRdb's version includes in-frame clones alone and lacks a portion of them. The repertoire consists of more than 250,000 clones, with 85% to 90% occurring once and the leading ten covering roughly a tenth. Sequencing was performed on PBMCs or T cells enriched from blood (not recorded which). The receptors stem from a woman aged 18-29 years who had recovered from COVID-19. The CDR3 runs from the conserved cysteine through the conserved F or W. Fields, in order: J gene, clone size, D gene, V gene, CDR3 DNA, CDR3 protein. A D gene is named only where the DNA matches it firmly. Clone size is not always given. Where it is, it says once, few, many or a class for expanded clones.

>TRBJ1-2|-|TRBD1|TRBV27
TGTGCCAGCAGTCCACACCTTCCCGGGACAGGAGGCTATGGCTACACCTTC
CASSPHLPGTGGYGYTF
>TRBJ2-7|-|TRBD1|TRBV5-1
TGCGCCAGCAGCGAGTGGACAGGGAGCTACGAGCAGTACTTC
CASSEWTGSYEQYF
>TRBJ2-7|few|-|TRBV2
TGTGCCAGCCGGGGAGGATTATCCTACGAGCAGTACTTC
CASRGGLSYEQYF
>TRBJ1-4|once|TRBD1|TRBV3-1/TRBV3-2
TGTGCCAGCAGCCTCCGGGACAGTAATGAAAAACTGTTTTTT
CASSLRDSNEKLFF
>TRBJ2-5|few|TRBD1|TRBV7-2
TGTGCCAGCAGCCTACTGGACAGGAGTAGATCCATGGAGACCCAGTACTTC
CASSLLDRSRSMETQYF
>TRBJ1-1|-|TRBD1|TRBV14
TGTGCCAGCAGCCAATTGATAGGGGCCGGACAGGGGTCGAACACTGAAGCTTTCTTT
CASSQLIGAGQGSNTEAFF
>TRBJ2-7|once|-|TRBV30
TGTGCCTGGAGCGGACAGTTCTACGAGCAGTACTTC
CAWSGQFYEQYF
>TRBJ1-2|-|-|TRBV5-1
TGCGCCAGCAGCCCCCTTAACTATGGCTACACCTTC
CASSPLNYGYTF
>TRBJ1-2|-|TRBD1|TRBV5-1
TGCGCCAGCAGCTCGACAGGGGTTAACTATGGCTACACCTTC
CASSSTGVNYGYTF
>TRBJ1-1|-|-|TRBV9
TGTGCCAGCAGCGTAGCAGGGGTGGGCACTGAAGCTTTCTTT
CASSVAGVGTEAFF
>TRBJ1-5|-|TRBD1|TRBV11-2
TGTGCCAGCAGACAGGGGGTAAATCAGCCCCAGCATTTT
CASRQGVNQPQHF
>TRBJ1-5|-|TRBD1|TRBV10-3
TGTGCCATCAAGGGACAGGGAATCAATCAGCCCCAGCATTTT
CAIKGQGINQPQHF
>TRBJ2-5|once|-|TRBV2
TGTGCCAGCAGACTCGAGACCCAGTACTTC
CASRLETQYF
>TRBJ1-1|-|-|TRBV20-1
TGCAGTGCTAGTGCAGTGAACACTGAAGCTTTCTTT
CSASAVNTEAFF
>TRBJ2-7|once|TRBD2|TRBV28
TGTGCCAGCAGTCCACCCCTGGTACTAGCGAGAAGCGAGCAGTACTTC
CASSPPLVLARSEQYF
>TRBJ1-2|-|-|TRBV24-1
TGTGCCACCCTACGGGGGGGTTCGGGCTATGGCTACACCTTC
CATLRGGSGYGYTF
>TRBJ1-1|-|-|TRBV3-1/TRBV3-2
TGTGCCAGCAGCCCCGGACAGCTGAACACTGAAGCTTTCTTT
CASSPGQLNTEAFF